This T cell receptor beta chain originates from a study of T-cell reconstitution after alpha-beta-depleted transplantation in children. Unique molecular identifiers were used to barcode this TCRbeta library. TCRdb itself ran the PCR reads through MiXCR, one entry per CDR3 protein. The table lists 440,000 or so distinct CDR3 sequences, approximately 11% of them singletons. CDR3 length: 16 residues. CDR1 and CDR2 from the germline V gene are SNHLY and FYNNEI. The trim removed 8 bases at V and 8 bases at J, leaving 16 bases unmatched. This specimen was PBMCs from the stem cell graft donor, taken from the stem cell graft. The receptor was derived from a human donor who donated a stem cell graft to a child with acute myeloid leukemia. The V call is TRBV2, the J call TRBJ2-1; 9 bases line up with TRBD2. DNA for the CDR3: TGTGCCAGCTTCTGGTCTGGGCTAGCGGGGCTGGATGAGCAGTTCTTC. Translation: CASFWSGLAGLDEQFF.